One TCR beta chain is described in this entry. V gave up 3 bases and J gave up 6 bases, with 14 bases separating them. CDR1 and CDR2 (germline): SQVTM, ANQGSEA. The CDR3 covers 13 residues. This entry is derived from a study of control samples from healthy donors and cancer patients. TCRdb's table, derived via immunoSEQ multiplex PCR, lists solely in-frame clones and lacks some. The sample records 70,000 to 100,000 clones, roughly 89% being singletons. The gene calls are TRBV29-1 and TRBJ1-2, with D perhaps matching TRBD1 (5 bases). The sequence came from a woman aged 55-75 years with head and neck cancer. The sequenced sample consisted of PBMCs. The CDR3 DNA reads TGCAGCGTTGAGAGGGGCCTCTTAGATGGCTACACCTTC. Protein: CSVERGLLDGYTF.